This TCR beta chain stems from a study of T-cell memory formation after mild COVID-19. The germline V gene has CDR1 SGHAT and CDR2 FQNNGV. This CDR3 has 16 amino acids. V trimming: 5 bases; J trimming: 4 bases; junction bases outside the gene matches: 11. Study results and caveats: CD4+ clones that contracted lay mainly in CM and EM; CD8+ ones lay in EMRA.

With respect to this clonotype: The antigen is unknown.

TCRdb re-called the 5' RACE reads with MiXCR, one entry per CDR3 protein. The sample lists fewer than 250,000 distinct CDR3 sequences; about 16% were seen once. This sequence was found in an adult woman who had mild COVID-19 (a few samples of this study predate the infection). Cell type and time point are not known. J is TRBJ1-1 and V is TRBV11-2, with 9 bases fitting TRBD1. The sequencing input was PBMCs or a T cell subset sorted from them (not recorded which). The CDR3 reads CASSQTGGSRSTEAFF. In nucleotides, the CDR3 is TGTGCCAGCAGCCAGACAGGGGGTAGTAGGAGCACTGAAGCTTTCTTT.